This paragraph covers one T cell receptor beta chain sequence. The sample belongs to a study of blood T cell repertoires in COVID-19. This CDR3 is 14 amino acids long. Unmatched junction bases numbered 6, after V lost 2 bases and J lost 9 bases. Germline V gives CDR1 SNHLY, CDR2 FYNNEI. The repertoire was sequenced with immunoSEQ multiplex PCR; TCRdb's copy has only in-frame clones and lacks some. This table holds 310,000 or so clones, around 87% found once. The gene calls are TRBV2 and TRBJ1-4; TRBD1 matches 7 bases. What was sequenced was peripheral blood. The sequence was obtained from a man in his fifties or sixties with active or convalescent COVID-19. The CDR3 reads CASSETKQGKKLFF. CDR3 in DNA: TGTGCCAGCAGTGAAACAAAACAGGGGAAAAAACTGTTTTTT. The full variable domain, its missing parts supplied by reference TRBV2 and TRBJ1-4, is EPEVTQTPSHQVTQMGQEVILRCVPISNHLYFYWYRQILGQKVEFLVSFYNNEISEKSEIFDDQFSVERPDGSNFTLKIRSTKLEDSAMYFCASSETKQGKKLFFGSGTQLSVL.